This TCR beta chain was recovered during a study of T cell repertoires in cytomegalovirus infection. Losses at the gene ends were 1 base for V and 7 bases for J; bases not matched to a gene: 7. CDR1 is SGHTA, CDR2 FQGNSA, per germline. CDR3 size: 15 residues. TCRdb reprocessed the reads with MiXCR, giving one entry per CDR3 protein. The data contain about 320,000 distinct CDR3 sequences, roughly 9.5% of them singletons. This clonotype was counted ten times or more. The target antigen is unknown. Study results and caveats: HLA-C-restricted CMV-specific TCR beta clonotypes were dominant in the ex vivo response.

The sequencing sample was made of PBMCs. The source is a human donor in good health (CMV status not recorded). Some clones in this sample may be carry-over from other donors' samples. The chain is built from TRBV7-2 and TRBJ2-5, with 9 bases that match TRBD2. Written as DNA, the CDR3 is TGTGCCAGCAGCTTAGAGGGGCGGGGGGGCGGGACCCAGTACTTC. This translates into CASSLEGRGGGTQYF.